Presented here are 7 T cell receptor beta chains from one specimen sequenced in a study of blood T cell repertoires in COVID-19. Assay: immunoSEQ multiplex PCR; the TCRdb copy retains only in-frame clones and omits some. This table has some 390,000 clones, more than 75% appearing once. The specimen sequenced was peripheral blood. The receptors here all came from a human donor in a cohort sampled during active COVID-19.

J is TRBJ1-3 and V is TRBV7-9; tentatively, D is TRBD1 (5 bases). The length of the CDR3 is 16 residues. The V end lost 5 bases, the J end lost 4 bases, and 18 bases lay between the germline ends. Germline V CDR1 and CDR2: SEHNR, FQNEAQ (reference sequence). CDR3 in amino acids: CASSALAGNKGNTIYF. The CDR3, as DNA: TGTGCCAGCAGCGCCCTCGCAGGGAACAAGGGAAACACCATATATTTT. Using reference TRBV7-9 and TRBJ1-3 for the parts outside the CDR3, the full variable domain is DTGVSQNPRHKITKRGQNVTFRCDPISEHNRLYWYRQTLGQGPEFLTYFQNEAQLEKSRLLSDRFSAERPKGSFSTLEIQRTEQGDSAMYLCASSALAGNKGNTIYFGEGSWLTVV.

The chain combines TRBV3-1 (or the pseudogene TRBV3-2) with TRBJ1-5; TRBD1 is a possible D gene (5 bases). The CDR3 consists of 16 residues. V was clipped by 1 base and J by 9 bases, with 19 bases between them. Germline V gene lookup returns CDR1 LGHDT and CDR2 YNNKEL (reference sequence). CDR3 DNA: TGTGCCAGCAGCCAAGGTGGGCAGGGCTTCGGAAGGCCCCAGCATTTT. Protein: CASSQGGQGFGRPQHF.

J is TRBJ2-1 and V is TRBV6-5, with 12 bases matching TRBD2. The CDR3 consists of 16 residues. V lost 0 bases, J lost 5 bases, and 2 bases stayed unmatched. Germline V gives CDR1 MNHEY, CDR2 SVGAGI. CDR3 in DNA: TGTGCCAGCAGTTACTCGACTAGCGGGAGTAACAATGAGCAGTTCTTC. This sequence encodes CASSYSTSGSNNEQFF.

The CDR3 DNA is TGTGCCAGCAGTGTGCTCGGGACTAGCGGGGGGGCTAGAGAGACCCAGTACTTC. Translated: CASSVLGTSGGARETQYF. This chain connects TRBV25-1 to TRBJ2-5; TRBD2 agrees at 16 bases. This CDR3 is 18 amino acids long. Germline CDR1 is MGHDK and CDR2 is SYGVNS. With 4 bases clipped from V and 4 bases from J, the junction kept 9 bases outside the gene matches.

V is TRBV4-1 and J is TRBJ2-5; the match to TRBD1 covers 9 bases. V lost 4 bases to trimming and J lost 5 bases; unmatched junction nucleotides: 8. This CDR3 is 15 amino acids long. The germline V gene has CDR1 MGHRA and CDR2 YSYEKL. This CDR3 is CASSRLQGAGETQYF. In DNA form, the CDR3 reads TGCGCCAGCAGCCGGCTACAGGGGGCCGGGGAGACCCAGTACTTC.

The chain's CDR3 is CASRPPGQGMRADTQYF. CDR3 DNA: TGTGCCAGCCGTCCCCCGGGACAGGGGATGAGGGCAGATACGCAGTATTTT. This chain joins TRBV28 and TRBJ2-3; 10 nucleotides agree with TRBD1. The junction had 15 bases not matched to a gene; V was cut back by 8 bases and J by 4 bases. The CDR3 has 17 amino acids. Per germline, CDR1 MDHEN and CDR2 SYDVKM.

This clone was picked up a small number of times. The chain joins TRBV5-1 to TRBJ2-1, with D perhaps TRBD2 (6 bases). The V gene's germline CDR1 is SGHRS and CDR2 YFSETQ. This CDR3 spans 14 amino acids. V was cut by 3 bases and J by 7 bases, with 14 bases left in between. In nucleotides, the CDR3 is TGCGCCAGCAGCTGGGGGGACCCAGGGAATGAGCAGTTCTTC. It yields the protein CASSWGDPGNEQFF. Drawing the rest from reference TRBV5-1 and TRBJ2-1, the complete variable domain is KAGVTQTPRYLIKTRGQQVTLSCSPISGHRSVSWYQQTPGQGLQFLFEYFSETQRNKGNFPGRFSGRQFSNSRSEMNVSTLELGDSALYLCASSWGDPGNEQFFGPGTRLTVL.